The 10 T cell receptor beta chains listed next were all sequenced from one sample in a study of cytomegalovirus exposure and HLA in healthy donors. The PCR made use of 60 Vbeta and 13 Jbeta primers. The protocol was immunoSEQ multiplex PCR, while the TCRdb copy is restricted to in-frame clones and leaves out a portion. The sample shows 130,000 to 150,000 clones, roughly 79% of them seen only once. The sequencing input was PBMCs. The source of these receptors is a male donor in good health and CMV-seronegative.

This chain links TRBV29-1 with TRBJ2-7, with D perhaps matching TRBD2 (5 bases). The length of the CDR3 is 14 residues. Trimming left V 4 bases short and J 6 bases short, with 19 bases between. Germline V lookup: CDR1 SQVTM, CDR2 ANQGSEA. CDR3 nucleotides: TGCAGCGTTGGTCGGGGTCGTAGGGTCGGCGAGCAGTACTTC. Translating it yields CSVGRGRRVGEQYF.

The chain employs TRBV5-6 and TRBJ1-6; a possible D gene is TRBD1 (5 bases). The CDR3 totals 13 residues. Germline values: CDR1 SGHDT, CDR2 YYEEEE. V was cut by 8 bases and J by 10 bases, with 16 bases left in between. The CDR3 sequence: CASTRTGGSPLHF. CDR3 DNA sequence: TGTGCCAGTACTAGGACGGGGGGGTCACCCCTCCACTTT. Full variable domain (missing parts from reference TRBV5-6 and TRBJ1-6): DAGVTQSPTHLIKTRGQQVTLRCSPKSGHDTVSWYQQALGQGPQFIFQYYEEEERQRGNFPDRFSGHQFPNYSSELNVNALLLGDSALYLCASTRTGGSPLHFGNGTRLTVT.

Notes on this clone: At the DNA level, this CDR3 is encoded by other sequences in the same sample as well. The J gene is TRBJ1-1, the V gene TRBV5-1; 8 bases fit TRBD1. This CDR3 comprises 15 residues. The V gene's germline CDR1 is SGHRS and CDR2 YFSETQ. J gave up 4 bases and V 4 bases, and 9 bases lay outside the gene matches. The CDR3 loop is CASSPRQGLGTEAFF. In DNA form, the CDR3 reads TGCGCCAGCAGCCCCCGACAGGGGTTAGGCACTGAAGCTTTCTTT.

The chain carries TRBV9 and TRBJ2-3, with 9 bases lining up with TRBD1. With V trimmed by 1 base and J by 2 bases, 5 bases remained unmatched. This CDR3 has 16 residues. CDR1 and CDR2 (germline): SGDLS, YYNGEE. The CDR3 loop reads CASSVSRDRVTDTQYF. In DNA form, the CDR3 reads TGTGCCAGCAGCGTAAGCCGGGACAGGGTCACAGATACGCAGTATTTT.

CDR3 coding DNA: TGTGCCAGCAGCCCCACAGACAGAAACAATGAAAAACTGTTTTTT. Translated, it gives CASSPTDRNNEKLFF. The rearrangement joins TRBV9 to TRBJ1-4; TRBD1 is a possible D gene (5 bases). V was clipped by 4 bases and J by 5 bases, with 15 bases between them. CDR3 length equals 15 residues. Per germline, CDR1 SGDLS and CDR2 YYNGEE.

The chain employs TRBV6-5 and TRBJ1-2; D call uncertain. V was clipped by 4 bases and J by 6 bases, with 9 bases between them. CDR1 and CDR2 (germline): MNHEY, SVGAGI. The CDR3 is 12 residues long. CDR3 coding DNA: TGTGCCAGCAGTTCGGGAGGGCATGGCTACACCTTC. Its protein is CASSSGGHGYTF.

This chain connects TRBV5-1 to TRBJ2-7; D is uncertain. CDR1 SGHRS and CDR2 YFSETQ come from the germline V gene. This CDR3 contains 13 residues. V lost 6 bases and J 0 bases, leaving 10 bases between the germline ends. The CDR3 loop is CASTPRDSYEQYF. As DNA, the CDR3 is TGCGCCAGCACCCCGAGAGACTCCTACGAGCAGTACTTC.

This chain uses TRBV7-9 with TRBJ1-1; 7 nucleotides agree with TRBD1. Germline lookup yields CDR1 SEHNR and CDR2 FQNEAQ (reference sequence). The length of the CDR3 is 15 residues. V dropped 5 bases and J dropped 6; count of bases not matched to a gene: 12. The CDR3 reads CASSPRQGDNAEAFF. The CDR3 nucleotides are TGTGCCAGCAGCCCAAGACAGGGTGATAACGCTGAAGCTTTCTTT. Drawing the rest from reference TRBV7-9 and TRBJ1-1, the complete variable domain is DTGVSQNPRHKITKRGQNVTFRCDPISEHNRLYWYRQTLGQGPEFLTYFQNEAQLEKSRLLSDRFSAERPKGSFSTLEIQRTEQGDSAMYLCASSPRQGDNAEAFFGQGTRLTVV.

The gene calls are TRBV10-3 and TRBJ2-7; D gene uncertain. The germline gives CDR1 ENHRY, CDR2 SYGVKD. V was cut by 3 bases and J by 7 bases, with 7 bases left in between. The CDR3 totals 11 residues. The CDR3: CAISDLGEQYF. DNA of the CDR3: TGTGCCATCAGTGATCTCGGGGAGCAGTACTTC.

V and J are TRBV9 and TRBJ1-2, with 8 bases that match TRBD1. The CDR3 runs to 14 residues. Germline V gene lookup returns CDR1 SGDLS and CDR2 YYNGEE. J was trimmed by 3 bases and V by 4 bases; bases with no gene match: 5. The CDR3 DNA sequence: TGTGCCAGCAGCCCCCACAGGGGGGACTATGGCTACACCTTC. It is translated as CASSPHRGDYGYTF.